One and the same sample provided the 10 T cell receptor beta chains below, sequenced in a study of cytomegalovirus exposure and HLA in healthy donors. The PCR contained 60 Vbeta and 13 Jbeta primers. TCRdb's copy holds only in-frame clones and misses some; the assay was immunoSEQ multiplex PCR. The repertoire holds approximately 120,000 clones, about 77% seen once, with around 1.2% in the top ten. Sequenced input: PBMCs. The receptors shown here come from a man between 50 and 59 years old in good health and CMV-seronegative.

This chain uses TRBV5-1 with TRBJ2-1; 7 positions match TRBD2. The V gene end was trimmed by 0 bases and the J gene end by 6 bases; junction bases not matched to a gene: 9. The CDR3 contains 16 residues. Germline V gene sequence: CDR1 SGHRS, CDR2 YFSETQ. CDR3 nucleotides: TGCGCCAGCAGCTTGGAAGGACGTAGCGGGCCCAATGAGCAGTTCTTC. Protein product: CASSLEGRSGPNEQFF.

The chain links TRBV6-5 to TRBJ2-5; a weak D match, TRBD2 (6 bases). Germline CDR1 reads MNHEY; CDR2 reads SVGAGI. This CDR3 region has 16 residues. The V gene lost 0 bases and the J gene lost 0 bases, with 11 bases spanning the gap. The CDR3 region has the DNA TGTGCCAGCAGTTACTCGGGTAGCGGTTACCAAGAGACCCAGTACTTC. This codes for CASSYSGSGYQETQYF.

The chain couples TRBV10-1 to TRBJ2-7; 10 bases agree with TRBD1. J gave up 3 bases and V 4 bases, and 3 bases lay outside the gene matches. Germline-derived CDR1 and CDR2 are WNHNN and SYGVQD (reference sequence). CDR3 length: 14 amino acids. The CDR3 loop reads CASSGDRGSYEQYF. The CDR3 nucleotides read TGCGCCAGCAGTGGGGACAGGGGCAGCTACGAGCAGTACTTC.

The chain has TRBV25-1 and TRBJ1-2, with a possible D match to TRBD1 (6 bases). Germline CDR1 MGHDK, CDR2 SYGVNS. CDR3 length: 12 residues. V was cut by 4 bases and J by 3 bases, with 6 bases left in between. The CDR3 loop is CASSAGDYGYTF. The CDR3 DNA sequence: TGTGCCAGCAGTGCAGGGGACTATGGCTACACCTTC.

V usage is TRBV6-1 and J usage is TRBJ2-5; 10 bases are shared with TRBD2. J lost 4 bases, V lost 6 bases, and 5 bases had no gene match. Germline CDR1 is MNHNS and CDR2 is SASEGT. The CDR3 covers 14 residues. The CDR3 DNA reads TGTGCCAGCAGAATAACTAGCGGGACAGAGACCCAGTACTTC. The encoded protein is CASRITSGTETQYF.

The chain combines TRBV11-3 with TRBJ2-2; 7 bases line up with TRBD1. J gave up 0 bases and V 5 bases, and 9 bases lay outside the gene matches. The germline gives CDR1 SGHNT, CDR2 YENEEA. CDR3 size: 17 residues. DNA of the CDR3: TGTGCCAGCAGCCGCAGGACAGGCACGTCGAACACCGGGGAGCTGTTTTTT. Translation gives CASSRRTGTSNTGELFF. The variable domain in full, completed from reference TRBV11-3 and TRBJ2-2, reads EAGVVQSPRYKIIEKKQPVAFWCNPISGHNTLYWYLQNLGQGPELLIRYENEEAVDDSQLPKDRFSAERLKGVDSTLKIQPAELGDSAVYLCASSRRTGTSNTGELFFGEGSRLTVL.

CDR3: CASSQMGGPAPYEQYF. The CDR3 coding sequence is TGCGCCAGCAGCCAAATGGGGGGTCCTGCTCCCTACGAGCAGTACTTC. The gene calls are TRBV4-1 and TRBJ2-7, with TRBD2 as a possible D gene (6 bases). Looked up from germline, CDR1 is MGHRA and CDR2 is YSYEKL. Deletions cut 2 bases from V and 2 bases from J, with 16 bases between. The CDR3 runs 16 residues.

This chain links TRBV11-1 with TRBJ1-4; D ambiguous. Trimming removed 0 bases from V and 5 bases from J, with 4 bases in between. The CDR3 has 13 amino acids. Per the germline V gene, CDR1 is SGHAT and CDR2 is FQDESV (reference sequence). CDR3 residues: CASSLARNEKLFF. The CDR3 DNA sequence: TGTGCCAGCAGCTTAGCACGGAATGAAAAACTGTTTTTT.

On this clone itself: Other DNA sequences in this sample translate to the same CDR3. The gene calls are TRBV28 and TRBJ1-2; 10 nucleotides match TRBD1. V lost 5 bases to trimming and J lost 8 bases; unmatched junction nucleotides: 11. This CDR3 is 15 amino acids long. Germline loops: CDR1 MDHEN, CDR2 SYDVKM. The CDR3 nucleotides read TGTGCCAGCAGTGGGGGAGGGACAGGGGCGTTCGGCTACACCTTC. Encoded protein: CASSGGGTGAFGYTF.

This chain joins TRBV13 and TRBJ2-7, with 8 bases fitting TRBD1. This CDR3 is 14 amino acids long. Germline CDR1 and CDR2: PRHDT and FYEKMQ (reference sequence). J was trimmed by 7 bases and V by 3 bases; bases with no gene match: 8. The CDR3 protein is CASSFWQGAGEQYF. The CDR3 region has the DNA TGTGCCAGCAGCTTTTGGCAGGGGGCGGGTGAGCAGTACTTC. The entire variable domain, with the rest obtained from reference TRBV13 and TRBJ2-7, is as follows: AAGVIQSPRHLIKEKRETATLKCYPIPRHDTVYWYQQGPGQDPQFLISFYEKMQSDKGSIPDRFSAQQFSDYHSELNMSSLELGDSALYFCASSFWQGAGEQYFGPGTRLTVT.